What follows is one TCR beta chain and its context. This sample is part of a study of blood T cell repertoires in COVID-19. CDR1 and CDR2 (germline): SGHDT, YYEEEE. CDR3 length: 16 amino acids. The V end was cut by 5 bases, the J end by 5 bases, with 20 bases between. Patients in Seattle were enrolled during active infection, then followed longitudinally. Libraries were prepared by immunoSEQ multiplex PCR; TCRdb keeps only in-frame clonotypes and omits some of them. Of about 420,000 clones in the sample, around 90% are singletons; the top ten hold approximately 0.92%. The J gene is TRBJ2-1, the V gene TRBV5-6; perhaps TRBD2 as D (5 bases). The sequence came from a man aged 18 to 30 with COVID-19, enrolled during active disease. Sequencing used peripheral blood. The CDR3 loop reads CASSRSERGFHNEQFF. For the CDR3, the DNA is TGTGCCAGCAGTAGATCGGAGAGAGGGTTCCACAATGAGCAGTTCTTC.